The clone carrying this T cell receptor beta chain has more than one count but fewer than ten. Its antigen is undetermined. Then a second PCR, running about 6 to 11 cycles, was carried out with a sample-barcoded 5' primer and a J-beta primer mix. In TCRdb, the 5' RACE reads were re-called with MiXCR into one record per CDR3 protein. In the table there are about 780,000 distinct CDR3 sequences, more than 25% of which are singletons. Losses at the gene ends were 1 base for V and 3 bases for J; bases not matched to a gene: 9. There are 17 residues in the CDR3. The germline V gene encodes CDR1 MGHRA and CDR2 YSYEKL. The record originates from a study of blood T cells in healthy people across ages. Study-wide results and caveats: Because donor CMV status was unknown, expanded clonotype changes were possibly confounded.

In addition, the sample was reused for a study of T cells of mothers and their children. That paper states: Samples were provided by three healthy Caucasian mothers and their six children. All extracted RNA went into cDNA synthesis, roughly 1.5 ug per 15 ul.

The sample comprised blood. The chain employs TRBV4-1 and TRBJ2-4; TRBD2 matches 7 bases. The clonotype was recovered from a boy aged 5 to 17 in good health. CDR3 coding DNA: TGCGCCAGCAGCCAAGTCCTAGCGGCGAAAGTCAAAAACATTCAGTACTTC. Translating gives CASSQVLAAKVKNIQYF.